The clone carrying this T cell receptor beta chain was picked up one time. The data were obtained in a study of shared clonotypes between healthy human individuals. This CDR3 comprises 14 residues. In germline, CDR1 is MNHEY, CDR2 SMNVEV (reference sequence). V was cut by 7 bases and J by 1 base, with 10 bases left in between. TCRdb keeps only in-frame clones here, not all; method: immunoSEQ multiplex PCR. Counted here are around 100,000 clones, about 62% occurring once; the ten biggest clones make up about 22%. Sample: memory CD8+ T cells sorted from blood. Described subset: CD45RO+ cells pooled with CCR7-negative TemRA cells. This rearrangement joins TRBV27 to TRBJ2-2; no definite D call. The TCR sequence derives from a woman between 25 and 40 years old in good health. Here the CDR3 reads CASNTHRNTGELFF. Written as DNA, the CDR3 is TGTGCCAGCAACACTCACAGGAACACCGGGGAGCTGTTTTTT.